This TCR beta chain was recorded in a study of blood T cells in healthy people across ages. About the study: About one barcoded beta molecule per two T cells was the capture yield of template switching. Study-wide points: Conclusively comparing naive with antigen-experienced cells was impossible with unsorted PBMCs. Long-lived donors exceeded aged donors in naive CD4+ cells and diversity.

The germline V gene encodes CDR1 MNHEY and CDR2 SVGAGI. The CDR3 contains 14 residues. A sample-barcoded 5' primer and a J-beta primer mix were used in a second PCR of about 7 to 12 cycles. Template switching added a 12-random-nucleotide identifier to every cDNA molecule. MiXCR, run by TCRdb on the 5' RACE reads, gives a single entry per CDR3 protein. The sample lists about 1.4 million distinct CDR3 sequences, around 55% occurring once. In regard to this clonotype: What it recognizes is unknown. An end of the junction does not agree with germline; a read error may underlie this.

Sequenced: blood. This chain uses TRBV6-5 with TRBJ2-2; D is possibly TRBD1 or TRBD2 (5 bases each). The receptor comes from a man between 18 and 35 years old in good health. CDR3 sequence: CDSSDGWGTGELFF. DNA for the CDR3: TGTGACAGCAGTGACGGTTGGGGGACCGGGGAGCTGTTTTTT.